This TCR beta chain appears in the sequencing data of a study of identical twins. The study's findings and limits: Abundant beta clonotypes from cord blood bore fewer insertions; memory repertoires lacked this pattern. Models came in too low on out-of-frame TCR alpha sharing in monozygotic twins.

This clonotype occurred many times. Antigen: not known. A universal primer binding site was introduced by template switching. The final cDNA contained unique molecular identifiers. TCRdb recomputed calls from the 5' RACE reads with MiXCR, one row per CDR3 protein. The table has about 240,000 distinct CDR3 sequences, roughly a tenth seen once; the top ten hold 10%. V shed 1 base and J 3 bases; nucleotides not matched to a gene: 2. CDR1 LGHNA and CDR2 YSLEER come from the germline V gene. The CDR3 is 15 residues long. What was sequenced was memory T cells sorted from blood. This receptor was obtained from a man aged 50-59 years in good health. The V gene is TRBV4-3, the J gene TRBJ1-2; 10 positions agree with TRBD1. The CDR3 nucleotides read TGCGCCAGCAGCCAAGGGACAGGGGGGCACTATGGCTACACCTTC. This encodes CASSQGTGGHYGYTF.